This T cell receptor (beta chain) was sequenced for a study of beta chain features in type 1 diabetes. Study-level information: The study found patients and healthy donors alike in age, gender and cell yields. Study-wide results and limits: Cells expressing TCR highly could be over-represented by cDNA sequencing. It was among patients, rather than healthy donors, that naive, central memory and Treg TCRB repertoires appeared more similar.

TCRB transcripts that were expressed got sequenced, as all of the isolated RNA had been reverse transcribed. Naive, central memory and regulatory T cell samples yielded around 3.4 million reads on average. Here immunoSEQ multiplex PCR was the method, and the copy in TCRdb shows in-frame clones only, minus some. This sample has 250,000 to 300,000 clones, with about 7.8% found just once. Comments on this clone: Its antigen is as yet unknown.

V lost 0 bases and J lost 6, with 14 bases in between. Germline CDR1 is LNHNV and CDR2 is YYDKDF (reference sequence). This CDR3 contains 15 residues. This TCR was sampled from a woman younger than 35 in good health. Material for sequencing was central memory CD4+ T cells from blood. The rearrangement links TRBV15 to TRBJ1-1, with D unclear. The CDR3 sequence is CATSRDPGAGAEAFF. The CDR3 DNA reads TGTGCCACCAGCAGAGATCCCGGCGCCGGCGCTGAAGCTTTCTTT. The complete variable domain, with remaining parts taken from reference TRBV15 and TRBJ1-1, reads DAMVIQNPRYQVTQFGKPVTLSCSQTLNHNVMYWYQQKSSQAPKLLFHYYDKDFNNEADTPDNFQSRRPNTSFCFLDIRSPGLGDTAMYLCATSRDPGAGAEAFFGQGTRLTVV.